This TCR beta chain came from a study of post-analysis software for immune sequencing data. General observations from the study: Compared against controls, patients with multiple sclerosis displayed significantly lower normalized Chao1 diversity.

Tagging with unique molecular identifiers was a feature of the TCR beta cDNA libraries. A population of about 0.95 to 10 million T cells gave rise to approximately 500,000 cDNA molecules. TCRdb used MiXCR to reprocess the PCR reads, holding one entry per CDR3 protein. This table has 600,000 to 700,000 distinct CDR3 sequences, 59% appearing once. Comment on this clonotype: The antigen is undetermined.

Sequenced: blood. The sequence was collected from a girl aged 2 to 9 with multiple sclerosis.

The CDR3 is CSAPDPRGTEAFF. CDR3 coding DNA: TGCAGTGCCCCAGACCCCAGGGGAACTGAAGCTTTCTTT. The gene calls are TRBV20-1 and TRBJ1-1; D might be TRBD1 (6 bases). Germline loops: CDR1 DFQATT, CDR2 SNEGSKA (reference sequence). The CDR3 is made up of 13 amino acids. V dropped 6 bases and J dropped 5 bases, with 16 bases sitting between them.